This TCR beta chain appears in the sequencing data of a study of radiation and T cells in renal cell carcinoma. Findings and caveats of the study: Only small tumor regions of about 1.1 g were sampled. Dominant CDR3 motifs occupied more repertoire in irradiated than control tumors.

In the case of this clone: Antigen: not known.

Noted treatment: 15 Gy SBRT to primary tumor, nephrectomy 4 weeks later. Nephrectomy followed 15 Gy stereotactic body radiation by 4 weeks. The repertoire was sequenced with immunoSEQ multiplex PCR; TCRdb's copy has only in-frame clones and lacks some. The sample shows about 16,000 clones, roughly 50% of them seen only once. Looked up from germline, CDR1 is SEHNR and CDR2 is FQNEAQ (reference sequence). The V end was cut by 2 bases, the J end by 11 bases, with 15 bases between. There are 13 residues in the CDR3. The clonotype comes from a woman in her fifties or sixties with renal cell carcinoma. Source: tumor tissue, taken from a patient whose treatment included radiotherapy and nephrectomy. The chain recombines TRBV7-9 with TRBJ1-1; no firm D call. The DNA for the CDR3 is TGTGCCAGCAGCTTATCGTCTGGGGTCAGGGCTTTCTTT. Its translation: CASSLSSGVRAFF.